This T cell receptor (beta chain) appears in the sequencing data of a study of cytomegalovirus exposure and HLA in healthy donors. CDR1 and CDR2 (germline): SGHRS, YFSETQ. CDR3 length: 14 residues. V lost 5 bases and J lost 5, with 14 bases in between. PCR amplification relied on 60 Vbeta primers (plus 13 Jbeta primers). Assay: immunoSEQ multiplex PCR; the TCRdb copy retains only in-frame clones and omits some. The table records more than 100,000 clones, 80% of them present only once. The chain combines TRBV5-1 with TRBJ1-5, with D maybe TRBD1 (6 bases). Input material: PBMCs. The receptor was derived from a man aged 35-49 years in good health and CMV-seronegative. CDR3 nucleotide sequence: TGCGCCAGCAGTCTCTCAGGGGCCGATCAGCCCCAGCATTTT. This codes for CASSLSGADQPQHF.